Only one count was recorded for the clone carrying this T cell receptor beta chain. No antigen is known for it. Time point defined: naive CD8 control sorted from an acute-time-point sample. The record originates from a study of CD8 T cells in acute hepatitis C reinfection. Study-level findings and limits: All groups preferentially used TRBV04 and TRBV06, which was not due to overrepresentation in the naive pool.

Repertoires were generated with immunoSEQ multiplex PCR, while TCRdb's copy carries only in-frame clones and drops some. The sample contains tens of thousands of clones, 80% to 90% of which appear only once. Deletions cut 0 bases from V and 6 bases from J, with 11 bases between. Per germline, CDR1 MNHNY and CDR2 SVGAGI (reference sequence). The CDR3 runs 14 residues. This clonotype was sampled from a man aged 30 to 45 with chronic hepatitis C. Sequencing was carried out using naive CD8+ T cells from PBMCs. The V call is TRBV6-6, the J call TRBJ1-2; a possible D gene is TRBD1 (5 bases). CDR3 sequence (DNA): TGTGCCAGCAGTTACTCACAGGCCGGCGATGGCTACACCTTC. It is translated as CASSYSQAGDGYTF.